This entry lists 24 T cell receptor delta chains sequenced from one sample in a study of γδ T cells in repeated Plasmodium falciparum infection. Bulk repertoires came from Vgamma9/Vdelta2+ or Vdelta2-negative gammadelta T cells flow-sorted from PBMC. TCRdb made new clone calls on the multiplex PCR reads using CATT. Of 75,000 to 95,000 delta-chain clones listed, roughly 0.98% are singletons. Sequences were obtained from gamma-delta T cells from blood. All receptors derive from a pool of human donors (malaria-infected and uninfected, not separated).

At least ten counts were recorded for this clone. The chain has TRDV1 and TRDJ1, with D uncertain. The CDR3 length is 18 residues. Trimming removed 7 bases at V and 0 bases at J, with 24 bases between. The germline V gene encodes CDR1 TSWWSYY and CDR2 QGS. The CDR3 loop reads CALVIGFVSVTYTDKLIF. In nucleotides, the CDR3 is TGTGCTCTTGTTATAGGCTTTGTTTCGGTGACGTACACCGATAAACTCATCTTT.

Turning to this clone: A read error is likely here: a far larger clone is one base away. Other DNA sequences in this sample translate to the same CDR3. This rearrangement joins TRDV1 to TRDJ1; D is possibly TRDD3 (9 bases). Germline V gene sequence: CDR1 TSWWSYY, CDR2 QGS. V dropped 6 bases and J dropped 2 bases, with 37 bases sitting between them. This CDR3 is built from 22 residues. As DNA, the CDR3 is TGTGCTCTTGGAGCCTACCCTGTCGCCTTCCTAAAGTACTGGGGGAAAACCGATAAACTCATCTTT. Its translation: CALGAYPVAFLKYWGKTDKLIF.

This clone was observed a few times. TCRdb's protein for this DNA is that of a much larger clone and differs from the translation at residue 11, likely a read error; the protein shown is the DNA translation. The chain carries TRDV2 and TRDJ1; D perhaps matches TRDD3 (8 bases). The J gene is not listed in TCRdb, so it was assigned here from a DNA match to germline. The V end lost 5 bases, the J end lost 1 base, and 34 bases lay between the germline ends. The CDR3 is 21 amino acids. Germline-derived CDR1 and CDR2 are GEAIGNYY and EKD. The CDR3 region is CACGPFLPLGGITAATDKLIF. The CDR3 DNA reads as TGTGCCTGTGGGCCCTTCCTCCCACTGGGGGGTATTACGGCTGCCACCGATAAACTCATCTTT.

This clone was detected ten times or more. This chain uses TRDV1 with TRDJ1; the match to TRDD3 covers 11 bases. The CDR3 sequence is 17 residues long. The germline CDR1 and CDR2 sequences are TSWWSYY and QGS. Trimming at V came to 1 base and at J to 5 bases, leaving 9 bases not matched to a gene. CDR3 bases: TGTGCTCTTGGGGAACCGGGCTGGGGGATACCCAAGGATAAACTCATCTTT. Translation: CALGEPGWGIPKDKLIF.

A note on this clone: TCRdb attributes to this sequence the protein of a much larger clone, which differs from the DNA translation at residue 19; a read error is likely, and the protein displayed is translated from the DNA. J is TRDJ1 and V is TRDV2; 9 positions agree with TRDD3. TCRdb supplies no J gene; here it was assigned by aligning the nucleotide sequence to germline. Trimming removed 3 bases from V and 6 bases from J; junction bases left unmatched: 34. This CDR3 is 23 amino acids long. Germline V gene lookup returns CDR1 GEAIGNYY and CDR2 EKD. The CDR3 sequence: CACDLRHLENLLGDTPRSNKLIF. Here the CDR3 DNA reads TGTGCCTGTGACCTTCGCCATCTAGAGAATTTACTGGGGGACACACCCCGCTCCAATAAACTCATCTTT.

About this clone itself: Since a far larger clone is one base different, this is likely a read error. The sample carries other DNA sequences with the same CDR3. CDR3 sequence (DNA): TGTGCTCTTGGGGGGGCTGGGGTTACTGGGGGATTGAGGGCTCAAGGATTTGCTCTGACAGCACAACTCTTCTTT. Its protein product is CALGGAGVTGGLRAQGFALTAQLFF. The chain carries TRDV1 and TRDJ2; 10 bases agree with TRDD3. TCRdb leaves out the J gene; it was filled in here by matching the DNA to germline. The CDR3 length is 25 residues. Germline CDR1 reads TSWWSYY; CDR2 reads QGS. V lost 4 bases, J lost 3 bases, and 32 bases stayed unmatched.

A remark on this clone: A far larger clone differs by one base, so this is likely a read error. The same CDR3 arises from other DNA sequences in this sample as well. For the V gene the call is TRDV1; the J gene has no call; TRDD3, the table's D call, was not compared with the DNA. The germline gives CDR1 TSWWSYY, CDR2 QGS. The CDR3 length is 16 residues. CDR3 DNA sequence: TGTGCTCTTGGGGAATTGGCCTTGCTGGGGGATACAAGGCTCATCTTT. Amino acids: CALGELALLGDTRLIF.

Only a few counts were recorded for this clone. TCRdb assigns this DNA the protein of a much larger clone, which departs from its translation at residue 4; this likely reflects a read error, and the protein shown comes from translating the DNA. The rearrangement joins TRDV2 to TRDJ1; D uncertain. TCRdb leaves out the J gene; it was filled in here by matching the DNA to germline. The CDR3 is 16 amino acids. Germline CDR1 is GEAIGNYY and CDR2 is EKD. CDR3 nucleotides: TGTGCCTGTGCCACCATTCAAGGTCTAGGGACCGATAAACTCATCTTT. Amino acid sequence: CACATIQGLGTDKLIF.

Details on this clone: TCRdb's protein for this DNA is that of a much larger clone and differs from the translation at residue 7, likely a read error; the protein shown is the DNA translation. The chain couples TRDV1 to TRDJ1, with unresolved D. No J gene is reported in TCRdb; it was inferred here by comparing the DNA with germline. V lost 3 bases, J lost 0 bases, and 32 bases lay in between. The CDR3 is 22 amino acids. Looked up from germline, CDR1 is TSWWSYY and CDR2 is QGS. CDR3 in amino acids: CALGDAFPAKNRYPQYTDKLIF. The CDR3 DNA is TGTGCTCTTGGGGATGCTTTTCCCGCGAAAAATCGGTACCCCCAGTACACCGATAAACTCATCTTT.

As for this clone: For this DNA, TCRdb reports the protein of a much larger clone, which diverges at residue 15, most likely from a read error; the protein presented here is translated directly from the DNA. The gene calls are TRDV2 and TRDJ1, with a tentative D call TRDD3 (6 bases). The J gene, left out of TCRdb, was set here by checking the DNA against germline. Germline lookup yields CDR1 GEAIGNYY and CDR2 EKD. The CDR3 runs to 18 residues. The CDR3, as DNA: TGTGCCTGTGACACGGTCCCGCAGGTTGGGGGGGGCACCGATGAACTCATCTTT. Its protein is CACDTVPQVGGGTDELIF.

Many counts were recorded for this clone. The chain is built from TRDV1 and TRDJ1; 11 bases agree with TRDD3. Germline lookup yields CDR1 TSWWSYY and CDR2 QGS. The CDR3 has 20 amino acids. Trimming at V came to 4 bases and at J to 1 base, leaving 17 bases not matched to a gene. CDR3 nucleotide sequence: TGTGCTCTTGGGGGCCCGTCCTCTGGGGGATACCCGGGGGGCACCGATAAACTCATCTTT. Its protein is CALGGPSSGGYPGGTDKLIF.

This clone was counted at least ten times. TCRdb's protein, taken from a much larger clone, differs from this DNA's translation at residue 3, likely owing to a read error; the protein displayed comes from the DNA. The chain recombines TRDV2 with TRDJ1; 8 nucleotides line up with TRDD3. TCRdb offers no J gene call, so here the DNA was matched to germline to obtain one. This CDR3 is 19 amino acids long. Germline V lookup: CDR1 GEAIGNYY, CDR2 EKD. The chain's CDR3 is CARDTHVVGDPPYTDKLIF. DNA of the CDR3: TGTGCCCGTGACACCCATGTGGTGGGGGATCCCCCGTACACCGATAAACTCATCTTT.

This clone was counted a few times. A far larger clone is only one base removed, so a read error is likely. Other DNA sequences in the same sample also yield this CDR3. This rearrangement joins TRDV2 to TRDJ3; maybe TRDD3 (6 bases). The CDR3 is made up of 19 amino acids. The V end lost 0 bases, the J end lost 4 bases, and 18 bases lay between the germline ends. CDR1 and CDR2 from the germline V gene are GEAIGNYY and EKD. CDR3 DNA: TGTGCCTGTGACACCTTACTGGGTGATACGCAGTGGGACACCCGACAGATGTTTTTC. Amino acids: CACDTLLGDTQWDTRQMFF.

In the case of this clone: A far bigger clonotype differs at one base, so this is likely a read error. The same CDR3 is also encoded by other DNA sequences in this sample. The gene calls are TRDV2 and TRDJ1, with unresolved D. Matching the DNA to germline supplied the J gene, which TCRdb does not give. The CDR3 is 15 residues long. Germline values: CDR1 GEAIGNYY, CDR2 EKD. This CDR3 reads CACDTLLATTDKLIF. The CDR3 bases are TGTGCCTGTGACACCCTGCTAGCCACCACCGACAAACTCATCTTT.

This clone has only a few counts. A single base is all that separates this from a far larger clone, so a read error is likely. At the DNA level, this CDR3 is encoded by other sequences in the same sample as well. The chain recombines TRDV1 with TRDJ1; TRDD3 aligns across 10 bases. TCRdb leaves out the J gene; it was filled in here by matching the DNA to germline. The germline gives CDR1 TSWWSYY, CDR2 QGS. With V trimmed by 0 bases and J by 3 bases, 31 bases remained unmatched. The CDR3 has 25 amino acids. The CDR3 coding sequence is TGTGCTCTTGGGGAACTACCCTATGTCGCCATTAAAATTCCGGTATTGGGGGATACCCCCGATAAACTCATCTTT. Translated, it gives CALGELPYVAIKIPVLGDTPDKLIF.

This clone has more than one count but fewer than ten. A far larger clone is one nucleotide away, so this likely arose from a read error. Other DNA sequences of this sample code for an identical CDR3. The rearrangement links TRDV1 to TRDJ1; 12 bases are a match to TRDD3. TCRdb carries no J gene annotation; the J gene was assigned here by matching the DNA with germline. The CDR3 is 29 residues long. The germline V gene encodes CDR1 TSWWSYY and CDR2 QGS. V shed 0 bases, J shed 3 bases, and the junction held 41 bases outside the gene matches. The CDR3: CALGELMRQTIKKKGVLSGGYEDPDKLIF. For the CDR3, the DNA is TGTGCTCTTGGGGAACTCATGAGGCAAACTATTAAAAAAAAAGGCGTCCTATCTGGGGGATACGAGGACCCCGATAAACTCATCTTT.

This clone came up many times. The protein in TCRdb stems from a much larger clone and differs at residue 3 from this DNA's translation, likely a read error; here the protein is translated from the DNA. For the V gene the call is TRDV2; the J gene has no call. CDR3 length: 12 residues. CDR1 is GEAIGNYY and CDR2 is EKD in the germline V gene. The CDR3 region has the DNA TGTGCCCGTGACACCGGACGTTCGGCTCTCATCTTT. Its translation is CARDTGRSALIF.

In the case of this clone: TCRdb attributes to this sequence the protein of a much larger clone, which differs from the DNA translation at residue 10; a read error is likely, and the protein displayed is translated from the DNA. V gene TRDV2 combines with J gene TRDJ3, with D possibly being TRDD3 (5 bases). The J gene was not available in TCRdb and was assigned here by matching the DNA to germline segments. Trimming shortened V by 0 bases and J by 2 bases, and 13 bases separated the two germline ends. The CDR3 length is 18 residues. Germline loops: CDR1 GEAIGNYY, CDR2 EKD. CDR3: CACDTEGDHPWDTRQMFF. The DNA for the CDR3 is TGTGCCTGTGACACCGAAGGGGACCACCCCTGGGACACCCGACAGATGTTTTTC.

This clone was observed many times. Other nucleotide sequences in the sample specify the same CDR3. The chain is built from TRDV1 and TRDJ1, with 12 bases identical to TRDD3. The trim removed 2 bases at V and 5 bases at J, leaving 24 bases unmatched. Germline lookup yields CDR1 TSWWSYY and CDR2 QGS. There are 22 residues in the CDR3. This CDR3 reads CALGEKTAPGMYWGILSDKLIF. In DNA, the CDR3 is TGTGCTCTTGGGGAAAAGACGGCCCCCGGGATGTACTGGGGGATACTTTCGGATAAACTCATCTTT.

This clone is judged medium-sized. Other DNA sequences within the sample encode an identical CDR3. The chain employs TRDV2 and TRDJ1, with TRDD3 identical over 12 bases. Germline CDR1 is GEAIGNYY and CDR2 is EKD. V was pared by 2 bases and J by 11 bases, with 11 bases of the junction left unmatched. This CDR3 region has 15 residues. The CDR3 DNA sequence: TGTGCCTGTGACATCCTTACTGGGGGATACCGGGAGCTCATCTTT. It specifies CACDILTGGYRELIF.

Turning to this clone: TCRdb pairs this DNA with a much larger clone's protein that differs at residue 4, likely a read error; the protein shown was translated from the DNA. This chain's CDR3 is CACNSLYSEGIYTDKLIF. CDR3 nucleotide sequence: TGTGCCTGTAACTCCTTGTATTCCGAAGGGATTTACACCGATAAACTCATCTTT. J is TRDJ1 and V is TRDV2, with D possibly TRDD3 on 5 matching bases. The J gene is not listed in TCRdb, so it was assigned here from a DNA match to germline. CDR1 is GEAIGNYY and CDR2 is EKD in the germline V gene. Trimming shortened V by 6 bases and J by 0 bases, and 25 bases separated the two germline ends. The CDR3 has 18 amino acids.

This clone was counted ten times or more. A read error likely explains why the TCRdb protein, taken from a much larger clone, differs from this DNA's translation at residue 12; the protein shown is translated from the DNA. The chain combines TRDV2 with TRDJ1; TRDD3 agrees at 10 bases. V lost 5 bases, J lost 9 bases, and 14 bases stayed unmatched. CDR1 GEAIGNYY and CDR2 EKD come from the germline V gene. The CDR3 spans 15 residues. The CDR3 nucleotides read TGTGCCTGTGTCGAACTGGGGGATCGGGAGGATGAACTCATCTTT. Translating it yields CACVELGDREDELIF.

A note on this clone: The TCRdb protein, from a much larger clone, departs from this DNA's translation at residue 20, likely by read error; the protein shown derives from the DNA. The V gene is TRDV1; the J gene was not called; TRDD3, as called in the table, went unchecked against the DNA. The CDR3 consists of 21 residues. Germline V gene sequence: CDR1 TSWWSYY, CDR2 QGS. The CDR3 protein is CALGELGPYGTSGGVTDKLTF. CDR3 nucleotides: TGTGCTCTTGGGGAACTCGGGCCCTACGGGACCTCGGGGGGAGTCACCGATAAACTCACCTTT.

As regards this clone: The amino acid sequence in TCRdb belongs to a much larger clone and departs from this DNA's translation at residue 6, likely a sequencing read error; the sequence shown is translated from the DNA. The chain joins TRDV1 to TRDJ1; TRDD2 is a possible D gene (5 bases). TCRdb lists no J gene, so it was determined here by aligning the DNA to germline. This CDR3 spans 17 amino acids. V dropped 1 base and J dropped 8 bases, with 23 bases sitting between them. The germline V gene has CDR1 TSWWSYY and CDR2 QGS. CDR3 sequence reads: CALGEPLRSELSSKLIF. The DNA for the CDR3 is TGTGCTCTTGGGGAACCCCTACGGTCGGAACTGTCTAGCAAACTCATCTTT.